A selection of T cell receptor beta chains follows, all from one sample in a study of patients and donors after allogeneic stem cell transplantation. Via MiXCR, TCRdb re-called the RT-PCR reads, giving one row per CDR3 protein. The sample lists about 87,000 distinct CDR3 sequences, around 5% occurring once. The sample comprised blood, either unsorted or a sorted T cell fraction (not recorded which). The receptors were sampled from a human donor who was either an allogeneic HSCT recipient or a stem cell or donor lymphocyte infusion donor (not recorded which). It is not recorded whose cells these are; they may come from a transplant donor. CDR3s include the opening cysteine and the closing phenylalanine or tryptophan.

TRBV5-6 CASSLVGAGQETQYF
TRBV20-1 CSAHGLGTYEQYF
TRBV11-1 CASRGYTDTQYF
TRBV12-3/TRBV12-4 CASNYRVTDTQYF
TRBV5-1 CASSSDPGTAYGYTF
TRBV3-1 CASSPLGGSTDTQYF
TRBV10-3 CATMDRDGSPLHF
TRBV12-3/TRBV12-4 CASSSRLAYEQYF
TRBV12-3/TRBV12-4 CASTSDRGPGVDGYTF
TRBV6-1 CASSLGGPYGYTF